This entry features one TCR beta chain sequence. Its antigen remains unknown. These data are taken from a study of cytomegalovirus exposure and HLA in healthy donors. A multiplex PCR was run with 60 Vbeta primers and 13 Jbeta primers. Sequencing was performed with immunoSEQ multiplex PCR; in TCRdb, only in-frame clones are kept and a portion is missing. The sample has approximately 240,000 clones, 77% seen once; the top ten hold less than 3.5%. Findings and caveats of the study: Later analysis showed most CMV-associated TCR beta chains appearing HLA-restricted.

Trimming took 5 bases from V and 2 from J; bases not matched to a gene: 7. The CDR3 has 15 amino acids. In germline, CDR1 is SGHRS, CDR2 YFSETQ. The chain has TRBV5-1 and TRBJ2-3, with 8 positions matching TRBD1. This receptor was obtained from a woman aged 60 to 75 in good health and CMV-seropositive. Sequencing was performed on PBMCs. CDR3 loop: CASRPGQANTDTQYF. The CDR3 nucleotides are TGCGCCAGCAGGCCGGGACAGGCGAACACAGATACGCAGTATTTT.